This TCR beta chain was captured in a study of blood T cells in healthy people across ages. The sample holds one count of this clonotype. Sample-barcoded 5' priming and a J-beta primer mix drove a second PCR of roughly 7 to 11 cycles. Sequencing yielded, for each sample, at least 3 million paired-end reads carrying CDR3. TCRdb reprocessed the 5' RACE reads via MiXCR and lists one record per CDR3 protein. The repertoire holds hundreds of thousands of distinct CDR3 sequences, with roughly half as singletons. Each donor had approximately 10 milliliters of peripheral blood drawn. CDR3 length equals 14 residues. Trimming shortened V by 3 bases and J by 6 bases, and 11 bases separated the two germline ends.

This chain joins TRBV12-3 or TRBV12-4 and TRBJ2-2, with D unclear. What was sequenced was blood. This clonotype was obtained from an elderly woman in good health. The CDR3 DNA sequence: TGTGCCAGCAGTTTGCGGAATAACCCCGGGGAGCTGTTTTTT. Its translation is CASSLRNNPGELFF.